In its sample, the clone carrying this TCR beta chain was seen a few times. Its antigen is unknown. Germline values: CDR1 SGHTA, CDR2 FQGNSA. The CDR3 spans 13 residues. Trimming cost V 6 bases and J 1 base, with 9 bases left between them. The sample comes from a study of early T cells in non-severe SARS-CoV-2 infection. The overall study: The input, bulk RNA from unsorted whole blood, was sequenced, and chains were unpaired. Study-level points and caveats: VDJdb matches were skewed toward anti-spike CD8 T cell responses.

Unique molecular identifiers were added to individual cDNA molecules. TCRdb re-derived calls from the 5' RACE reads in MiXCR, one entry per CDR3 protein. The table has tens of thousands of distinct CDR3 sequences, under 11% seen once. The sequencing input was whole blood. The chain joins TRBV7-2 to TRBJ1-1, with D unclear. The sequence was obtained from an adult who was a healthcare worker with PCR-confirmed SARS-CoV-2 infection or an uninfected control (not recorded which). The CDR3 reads CASRVPGNTEAFF. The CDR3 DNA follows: TGTGCCAGCAGGGTGCCGGGGAACACTGAAGCTTTCTTT.